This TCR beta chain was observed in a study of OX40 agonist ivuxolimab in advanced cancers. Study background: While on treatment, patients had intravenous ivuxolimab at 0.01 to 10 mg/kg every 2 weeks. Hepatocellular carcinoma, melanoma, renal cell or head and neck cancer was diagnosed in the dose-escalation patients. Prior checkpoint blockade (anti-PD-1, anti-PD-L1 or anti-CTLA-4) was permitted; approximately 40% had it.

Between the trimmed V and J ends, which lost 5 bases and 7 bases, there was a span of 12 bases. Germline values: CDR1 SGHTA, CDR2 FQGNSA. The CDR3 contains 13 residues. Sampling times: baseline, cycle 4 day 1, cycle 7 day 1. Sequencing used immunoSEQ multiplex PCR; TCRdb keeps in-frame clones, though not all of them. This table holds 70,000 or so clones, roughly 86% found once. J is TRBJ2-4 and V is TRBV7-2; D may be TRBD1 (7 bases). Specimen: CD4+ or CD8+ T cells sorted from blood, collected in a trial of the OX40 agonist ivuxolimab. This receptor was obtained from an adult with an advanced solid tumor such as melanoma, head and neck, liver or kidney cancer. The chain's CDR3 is CASSQAGGNIQYF. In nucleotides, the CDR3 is TGTGCCAGCAGCCAAGCAGGGGGGAACATTCAGTACTTC.